The rows below give T cell receptor beta chains drawn from one sample of a study of control samples from healthy donors and cancer patients. Only in-frame clones appear in the TCRdb table, and some are missing; sequencing was by immunoSEQ multiplex PCR. The sample shows fewer than 65,000 clones, over 85% of them seen only once. Sequenced: PBMCs. The source is a man aged 35 to 55 with colorectal cancer. Each CDR3 is given with its conserved first and last residue. A D gene is named only where the DNA matches it firmly. Size is stated for part of the rows, as once, few or many counts, or as a class when the clone is expanded.

clone size: NA
J gene: TRBJ2-2
D gene: TRBD1
V gene: TRBV5-1
CDR3 DNA: TGCGCCAGCAGCTTGGGCCCGGGACAGGGGCTCACCGGGGAGCTGTTTTTT
CDR3 protein: CASSLGPGQGLTGELFF

clone size: NA
J gene: TRBJ2-3
D gene: NA
V gene: TRBV7-8
CDR3 DNA: TGTGCCAGCAGCGCATGGACGGCCGCCACAGATACGCAGTATTTT
CDR3 protein: CASSAWTAATDTQYF

clone size: NA
J gene: TRBJ2-2
D gene: NA
V gene: TRBV7-6
CDR3 DNA: TGTGCCAGCAGCTTAGCTGATAAGGCGGCACCCGATTCTGGGGAGCTGTTTTTT
CDR3 protein: CASSLADKAAPDSGELFF

clone size: NA
J gene: TRBJ1-2
D gene: NA
V gene: TRBV30
CDR3 DNA: TGTGCCTGGAACAATGGGGGTAACTATGGCTACACCTTC
CDR3 protein: CAWNNGGNYGYTF

clone size: NA
J gene: TRBJ2-3
D gene: TRBD2
V gene: TRBV6-2/TRBV6-3
CDR3 DNA: TGTGCCAGCAGTTACTCCGGGAAATTAGCGGGAAGCACAGATACGCAGTATTTT
CDR3 protein: CASSYSGKLAGSTDTQYF

clone size: few
J gene: TRBJ1-2
D gene: NA
V gene: TRBV27
CDR3 DNA: TGTGCCAGCAGTGCCCAGGACAGCACGTTCTATGGCTACACCTTC
CDR3 protein: CASSAQDSTFYGYTF

clone size: NA
J gene: TRBJ1-5
D gene: TRBD1
V gene: TRBV30
CDR3 DNA: TGTGCCTGGAGCGGGACAGGGAGTCAGCCCCAGCATTTT
CDR3 protein: CAWSGTGSQPQHF

clone size: NA
J gene: TRBJ2-7
D gene: NA
V gene: TRBV20-1
CDR3 DNA: TGCAGTGCTAGCCGCTCCTACGAGCAGTACTTC
CDR3 protein: CSASRSYEQYF

clone size: NA
J gene: TRBJ2-7
D gene: NA
V gene: TRBV5-6
CDR3 DNA: TGTGCCAGCAGTATAGGGTTTCGCTACGAGCAGTACTTC
CDR3 protein: CASSIGFRYEQYF

clone size: once
J gene: TRBJ2-2
D gene: TRBD1
V gene: TRBV11-3
CDR3 DNA: TGTGCCAGCAGCCTCGGGACAGGGGTCACCGGGGAGCTGTTTTTT
CDR3 protein: CASSLGTGVTGELFF

clone size: NA
J gene: TRBJ2-5
D gene: NA
V gene: TRBV7-2
CDR3 DNA: TGTGCCAGCAGCTTAGACCCTAGCGTTGTCGAGACCCAGTACTTC
CDR3 protein: CASSLDPSVVETQYF

clone size: once
J gene: TRBJ1-3
D gene: NA
V gene: TRBV4-1
CDR3 DNA: TGCGCCAGCAGCCAACTTATAGGGATCTCCTCTGGAAACACCATATATTTT
CDR3 protein: CASSQLIGISSGNTIYF

clone size: NA
J gene: TRBJ2-3
D gene: NA
V gene: TRBV4-1
CDR3 DNA: TGCGCCAGCAGCCTTGGAGGGCCTCTTATCACAGATACGCAGTATTTT
CDR3 protein: CASSLGGPLITDTQYF

clone size: medium-sized
J gene: TRBJ2-7
D gene: TRBD2
V gene: TRBV7-9
CDR3 DNA: TGTGCCAGCAGCTTAAGCGGGAGGGCCTACGAGCAGTACTTC
CDR3 protein: CASSLSGRAYEQYF

clone size: NA
J gene: TRBJ2-7
D gene: NA
V gene: TRBV6-2/TRBV6-3
CDR3 DNA: TGTGCCAGCAGTACGAGGTGGGGGTCCGACGAGCAGTACTTC
CDR3 protein: CASSTRWGSDEQYF

clone size: NA
J gene: TRBJ2-7
D gene: NA
V gene: TRBV7-6
CDR3 DNA: TGTGCCAGCAGCTTAGACACGGTCTCCTACGAGCAGTACTTC
CDR3 protein: CASSLDTVSYEQYF

clone size: NA
J gene: TRBJ2-5
D gene: NA
V gene: TRBV9
CDR3 DNA: TGTGCCAGCCCCAAAGTGGCAGGAGGGACCCAGTACTTC
CDR3 protein: CASPKVAGGTQYF

clone size: NA
J gene: TRBJ2-3
D gene: NA
V gene: TRBV27
CDR3 DNA: TGTGCCAGCAGTTTTACGGGAGTCCCAGATACGCAGTATTTT
CDR3 protein: CASSFTGVPDTQYF

clone size: NA
J gene: TRBJ2-1
D gene: NA
V gene: TRBV24-1
CDR3 DNA: TGTGCCACCAGTGCCGGGACATACTACAATGAGCAGTTCTTC
CDR3 protein: CATSAGTYYNEQFF

clone size: NA
J gene: TRBJ1-4
D gene: TRBD1
V gene: TRBV13
CDR3 DNA: TGTGCCAGCGCTTCCCGGGACAGGACTAATGAAAAACTGTTTTTT
CDR3 protein: CASASRDRTNEKLFF

clone size: NA
J gene: TRBJ1-1
D gene: TRBD1
V gene: TRBV6-1
CDR3 DNA: TGTGCCAGCAGTGCTGATTCTGACAGGGGAGGCCCCATGAACACTGAAGCTTTCTTT
CDR3 protein: CASSADSDRGGPMNTEAFF

clone size: NA
J gene: TRBJ2-1
D gene: NA
V gene: TRBV6-2/TRBV6-3
CDR3 DNA: TGTGCCAGCTGCCTAGCCCTATACAATGAGCAGTTCTTC
CDR3 protein: CASCLALYNEQFF

clone size: NA
J gene: TRBJ1-5
D gene: NA
V gene: TRBV19
CDR3 DNA: TGTGCCAGTAGCCCACCCCGGGGGCTAGGGGGCAATCAGCCCCAGCATTTT
CDR3 protein: CASSPPRGLGGNQPQHF

clone size: NA
J gene: TRBJ1-1
D gene: NA
V gene: TRBV9
CDR3 DNA: TGTGCCAGCAGCGCCACCGGCCCCTTT
CDR3 protein: CASSATGPF

clone size: once
J gene: TRBJ1-1
D gene: TRBD1
V gene: TRBV18
CDR3 DNA: TGTGCCAGCTCACCGGGGACAGATATGAACACTGAAGCTTTCTTT
CDR3 protein: CASSPGTDMNTEAFF

clone size: NA
J gene: TRBJ2-7
D gene: NA
V gene: TRBV7-2
CDR3 DNA: TGTGCCAGCAGCCCTCGGGACATTTTCTCCTACGAGCAGTACTTC
CDR3 protein: CASSPRDIFSYEQYF

clone size: NA
J gene: TRBJ1-6
D gene: NA
V gene: TRBV28
CDR3 DNA: TGTGCCAGCAATAAAAACTCCCTCAGTAGGCATTCACCCCTCCACTTT
CDR3 protein: CASNKNSLSRHSPLHF